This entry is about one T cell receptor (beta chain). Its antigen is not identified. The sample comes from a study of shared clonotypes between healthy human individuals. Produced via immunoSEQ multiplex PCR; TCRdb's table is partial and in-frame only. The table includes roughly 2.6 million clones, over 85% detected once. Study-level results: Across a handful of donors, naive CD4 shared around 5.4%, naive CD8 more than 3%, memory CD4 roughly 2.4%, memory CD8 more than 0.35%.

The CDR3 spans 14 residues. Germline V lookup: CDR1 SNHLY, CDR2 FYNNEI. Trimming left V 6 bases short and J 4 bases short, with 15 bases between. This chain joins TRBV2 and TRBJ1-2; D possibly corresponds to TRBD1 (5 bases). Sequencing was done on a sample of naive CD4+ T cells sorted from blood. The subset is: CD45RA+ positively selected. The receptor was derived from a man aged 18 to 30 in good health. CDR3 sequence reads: CASRTEEGVYGYTF. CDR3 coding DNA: TGTGCCAGCAGGACCGAAGAAGGGGTCTATGGCTACACCTTC.